The clone carrying this T cell receptor beta chain occurred many times. Its target is unknown. CDR3 length: 15 residues. Germline V gene lookup returns CDR1 MNHNS and CDR2 SASEGT. V lost 4 bases, J lost 1 base, and 11 bases lay in between. The source of the sample is a study of type 1 regulatory T cells. Whole-study context: This in vitro CD4 product, T-allo10, is enriched for Tr1 cells and alloantigen-specific.

TCRdb independently ran MiXCR on the reads; one entry per CDR3 protein. Here the sample spans about 23,000 distinct CDR3 sequences, around 43% being singletons. The J gene is TRBJ1-5, the V gene TRBV6-1, with D unresolved. What was sequenced was cultured T cells, either the whole culture or a sorted T cell fraction (not recorded which). The receptor comes from a human donor in good health. The CDR3 sequence is CASSVRDRSNQPQHF. CDR3 nucleotides: TGTGCCAGCAGTGTGAGGGATAGGAGCAATCAGCCCCAGCATTTT.